This entry features one T cell receptor beta chain sequence. CDR1 MNHEY and CDR2 SVGAGI come from the germline V gene. V shed 11 bases, J shed 3 bases, and the junction held 3 bases outside the gene matches. This CDR3 has 13 residues. The source of the sample is a study of blood T cell repertoires in COVID-19. For the study at large: PBMCs, B-cell-depleted T cells, or T cells were the source of the cDNA or gDNA that made up the material.

Produced via immunoSEQ multiplex PCR; TCRdb's table is partial and in-frame only. This sample has about 250,000 clones; nearly 90% occur once, and the top ten carry 3%. The sample consisted of peripheral blood. The chain recombines TRBV6-5 with TRBJ2-1; 11 bases align to TRBD2. The sequence was obtained from a man aged 18 to 30 with active or convalescent COVID-19. Here the CDR3 reads CAWGLADYNEQFF. CDR3 sequence (DNA): TGTGCCTGGGGACTAGCGGACTACAATGAGCAGTTCTTC.